Listed below are T cell receptor beta chains from one sample, sequenced in a study of blood T cell repertoires in COVID-19. Repertoires were generated with immunoSEQ multiplex PCR, while TCRdb's copy carries only in-frame clones and drops some. The sample records around 300,000 clones, around 87% being singletons. The source material was PBMCs or T cells enriched from blood (not recorded which). These receptors were taken from a woman in her twenties or thirties who had recovered from COVID-19. Both conserved end residues are part of each CDR3. The order of the fields is J gene, D gene, V gene, clone size, CDR3 DNA, CDR3 protein. The D gene is left open where the match is weak. Size values are once, few and many counts, or a class for expanded clones, and some rows have none.

J: TRBJ1-5; D: -; V: TRBV7-8; size: -; DNA: TGTGCCAGCAGCTTAAGTATAGGCAATCAGCCCCAGCATTTT; CDR3: CASSLSIGNQPQHF
J: TRBJ1-2; D: TRBD1; V: TRBV28; size: -; DNA: TGTGCCGGCAGGGGGGCCTCTAACTATGGCTACACCTTC; CDR3: CAGRGASNYGYTF
J: TRBJ1-1; D: -; V: TRBV2; size: -; DNA: TGTGCCAGCAGTGAATTCGGGTCCCAGGGTGAAGCTTTCTTT; CDR3: CASSEFGSQGEAFF
J: TRBJ2-7; D: -; V: TRBV12-5; size: once; DNA: TGTGCTAGTGGTACCCGACACGGCGAGCAGTACTTC; CDR3: CASGTRHGEQYF
J: TRBJ1-4; D: TRBD1; V: TRBV5-1; size: -; DNA: TGCGCCAGCAGCTTGCAGGGACAGGGGAAGGAAAAACTGTTTTTT; CDR3: CASSLQGQGKEKLFF
J: TRBJ1-2; D: -; V: TRBV5-5; size: -; DNA: TGTGCCAGCAGCCAGAAAATGACAGGCTATAACTATGGCTACACCTTC; CDR3: CASSQKMTGYNYGYTF
J: TRBJ1-2; D: -; V: TRBV5-1; size: -; DNA: TGCGCCAGCAGCTTGGTCGGTGATAACTATGGCTACACCTTC; CDR3: CASSLVGDNYGYTF
J: TRBJ2-1; D: TRBD2; V: TRBV3-1/TRBV3-2; size: -; DNA: TGTGCCAGCAACCTAGCGGGGGAGGGATACAATGAGCAGTTCTTC; CDR3: CASNLAGEGYNEQFF
J: TRBJ1-2; D: -; V: TRBV29-1; size: -; DNA: TGCAGCGTGTCGCCCGGGGGTGGGGGCTATGGCTACACCTTC; CDR3: CSVSPGGGGYGYTF
J: TRBJ1-1; D: TRBD1; V: TRBV10-3; size: -; DNA: TGTGCCATCAGACTAGTTATCAAGACAGGGGGCACGGCTTTCTTT; CDR3: CAIRLVIKTGGTAFF
J: TRBJ1-2; D: -; V: TRBV28; size: -; DNA: TGTGCCAGCAGTCTAGGACCCCTGACAGCTAACTATGGCTACACCTTC; CDR3: CASSLGPLTANYGYTF
J: TRBJ2-3; D: TRBD2; V: TRBV3-1/TRBV3-2; size: -; DNA: TGTGCCAGCAGCCAAGATCGGAGTAGCGGGGGTTTCACAGATACGCAGTATTTT; CDR3: CASSQDRSSGGFTDTQYF
J: TRBJ2-7; D: TRBD1; V: TRBV18; size: -; DNA: TGTGCCAGCTCACCACTTCGAGACAGGGGGGAACAGTACTTC; CDR3: CASSPLRDRGEQYF
J: TRBJ1-2; D: TRBD1; V: TRBV18; size: -; DNA: TGTGCCAGCTCACCACCTTTGGGACAGCCCGACTATGGCTACACCTTC; CDR3: CASSPPLGQPDYGYTF
J: TRBJ1-1; D: -; V: TRBV3-1/TRBV3-2; size: -; DNA: TGTGCCAGCAGCCAAGATTGGGGGCTTACTGAAGCTTTCTTT; CDR3: CASSQDWGLTEAFF
J: TRBJ2-1; D: TRBD2; V: TRBV5-1; size: few; DNA: TGCGCCAGCAGGGCCCGGGGGGAGGCTGATGAGCAGTTCTTC; CDR3: CASRARGEADEQFF
J: TRBJ2-7; D: -; V: TRBV28; size: many; DNA: TGTGCCAGCAGTCTCTCGGCCTACGAGCAGTACTTC; CDR3: CASSLSAYEQYF
J: TRBJ1-1; D: -; V: TRBV21-1; size: -; DNA: TGTACAGCACCTGAAGCTTTCTTT; CDR3: CTAPEAFF
J: TRBJ2-3; D: -; V: TRBV5-1; size: -; DNA: TGCGCCAGCAGCTTGGGACAGGCCCCACGGACGCAGTATTTT; CDR3: CASSLGQAPRTQYF
J: TRBJ2-1; D: -; V: TRBV12-5; size: -; DNA: TGTGCTAGTGGTTCGACAGTGTTCAATGAGCAGTTCTTC; CDR3: CASGSTVFNEQFF
J: TRBJ1-1; D: -; V: TRBV15; size: -; DNA: TGTGCCACCAGCAGATTATATGGGGGGTACACTGAAGCTTTCTTT; CDR3: CATSRLYGGYTEAFF
J: TRBJ2-2; D: TRBD1; V: TRBV15; size: -; DNA: TGTGCCACCAGCAGAGTCCCTCCAGGGGGCGGCGGGGAGCTGTTTTTT; CDR3: CATSRVPPGGGGELFF
J: TRBJ1-5; D: -; V: TRBV5-6; size: -; DNA: TGTGCCAGCAGCTTGGGGTCGACAGCCGCCCATCAGCCCCAGCATTTT; CDR3: CASSLGSTAAHQPQHF
J: TRBJ2-2; D: -; V: TRBV7-8; size: many; DNA: TGTGCCAGCAGCTTGAGGGCGGGCGCCACCACCGGGGAGCTGTTTTTT; CDR3: CASSLRAGATTGELFF
J: TRBJ2-7; D: -; V: TRBV3-1/TRBV3-2; size: once; DNA: TGTGCCAGCAGCCCGCGGACAGCTAGCTCCTACGAGCAGTACTTC; CDR3: CASSPRTASSYEQYF
J: TRBJ2-5; D: -; V: TRBV6-5; size: -; DNA: TGTGCCAGCAGTTACCGATCGGGGTTCCAAGAGACCCAGTACTTC; CDR3: CASSYRSGFQETQYF
J: TRBJ1-1; D: TRBD1; V: TRBV28; size: -; DNA: TGTGCCAGCAGTTTGGGCGGACAGGGAGGCACTGAAGCTTTCTTT; CDR3: CASSLGGQGGTEAFF
J: TRBJ1-5; D: -; V: TRBV6-5; size: -; DNA: TGTGCCAGCAGCACACAGTACAATCAGCCCCAGCATTTT; CDR3: CASSTQYNQPQHF
J: TRBJ2-1; D: TRBD2; V: TRBV9; size: -; DNA: TGTGCCAGCAGCGAGGGACTAGCGGGGGGTGCCCCCCATGAGCAGTTCTTC; CDR3: CASSEGLAGGAPHEQFF
J: TRBJ1-5; D: -; V: TRBV6-5; size: -; DNA: TGTGCCAGCAGTCCCGGGGAGGTGGTGAGGCCCCAGCATTTT; CDR3: CASSPGEVVRPQHF
J: TRBJ2-7; D: -; V: TRBV5-1; size: -; DNA: TGCGCCAGCTCGAGGGGAATGGCGGGGACCTACGAGCAGTACTTC; CDR3: CASSRGMAGTYEQYF
J: TRBJ2-2; D: -; V: TRBV7-8; size: -; DNA: TGTGCCAGCAGCTCCATGAACACCGGGGAGCTGTTTTTT; CDR3: CASSSMNTGELFF